These 5 T cell receptor beta chains share one sample of origin, sequenced in a study of early T cells in non-severe SARS-CoV-2 infection. TCRdb reanalysed the 5' RACE reads using MiXCR and keeps one entry per CDR3 protein. The table shows just under 65,000 distinct CDR3 sequences, with about 6% occurring only once. Sequenced material: whole blood, taken at baseline. The receptors stem from an adult who was a healthcare worker with PCR-confirmed SARS-CoV-2 infection or an uninfected control (not recorded which).

This clonotype was seen more than once but under ten times. The genes are TRBV29-1 and TRBJ2-6; no clear D gene. This CDR3 spans 14 amino acids. Germline V CDR1 and CDR2: SQVTM, ANQGSEA. Trimming removed 3 bases at V and 4 bases at J, with 10 bases between. In DNA, the CDR3 is TGCAGCGTTGATAGAGGACCCGGGGCCAACGTCCTGACTTTC. This codes for CSVDRGPGANVLTF.

This clonotype was detected a few times. The V gene is TRBV7-2, the J gene TRBJ2-7; the match to TRBD2 covers 12 bases. Germline CDR1 SGHTA, CDR2 FQGNSA. The CDR3 totals 16 residues. After removal of 4 bases from V and 2 bases from J, the junction contained 6 bases not matched to a gene. The CDR3 nucleotides are TGTGCCAGCAGCTCAACATCTAGCGGGAGGGCCTACGAGCAGTACTTC. Its translation is CASSSTSSGRAYEQYF.

This clonotype has at least ten counts. The CDR3 bases are TGCGGCAGGGACAGGGGGATTAGCAATCAGCCCCAGCATTTT. Encoded protein: CGRDRGISNQPQHF. This chain uses TRBV20-1 with TRBJ1-5; 11 bases match TRBD1. The CDR3 is made up of 14 amino acids. In germline, CDR1 is DFQATT, CDR2 SNEGSKA (reference sequence).

Only a few counts were recorded for this clonotype. The chain has TRBV28 and TRBJ1-1; the D is unclear. Germline V gene sequence: CDR1 MDHEN, CDR2 SYDVKM. Trimming took off 3 bases at V and 5 bases at J, with 13 bases between the two ends. The CDR3 length is 14 residues. The chain's CDR3 is CASSLEGWGTEAFF. The DNA for the CDR3 is TGTGCCAGCAGTTTGGAGGGATGGGGTACTGAAGCTTTCTTT.

This clonotype has a handful of counts. The J gene is TRBJ2-2, the V gene TRBV29-1, with 9 bases aligning to TRBD2. This CDR3 is 13 amino acids long. Looked up from germline, CDR1 is SQVTM and CDR2 is ANQGSEA. The V and J ends lost 5 bases and 5 bases, in that order; junction bases with no gene match: 3. The DNA for the CDR3 is TGCAGCGTTTCTAGCGGGGAGACCGGGGAGCTGTTTTTT. This encodes CSVSSGETGELFF.